A selection of T cell receptor beta chains follows, all from one sample in a study of molecular identifiers for immune sequencing clone quantification. In TCRdb, the PCR reads were re-called with MiXCR into one record per CDR3 protein. The sample lists more than 450,000 distinct CDR3 sequences, roughly 24% occurring once. Sequencing input: naive CD8+ T cells from blood, with Jurkat cell RNA spiked in. The receptor source for this set is a human donor in good health. Some libraries in this study had Jurkat cell RNA spiked in. Both conserved end residues are part of each CDR3. The D gene is left open where the match is weak. Expanded clones are given a class, and other clones once, few, many or no size at all.

TRBV9	few	TRBJ2-4	TRBD1	TGTGCCAGCAGCACAACCGGGACAGATCTAGCCAAAAACATTCAGTACTTC	CASSTTGTDLAKNIQYF
TRBV29-1	-	TRBJ2-7	-	TGCAGCGTTGAACAGGGAGAAGACGAGCAGTACTTC	CSVEQGEDEQYF
TRBV12-3/TRBV12-4	once	TRBJ1-1	-	TGTGCCAGCAGTTTATTCGTTGGAAACACTGAAGCTTTCTTT	CASSLFVGNTEAFF
TRBV4-3	once	TRBJ2-1	-	TGCGCCCGCCGCCCCCGGTCCCCTGCGCAGTTCTTC	CARRPRSPAQFF
TRBV4-1	-	TRBJ2-7	TRBD1	TGCGCCAGCAGCCGGGGCCCGGGACAGACCTACGAGCAGTACTTC	CASSRGPGQTYEQYF
TRBV7-9	few	TRBJ1-1	TRBD1	TGTGCCAGCAGTTCTAATAACGACAGGGTTCACACTGAAGCTTTCTTT	CASSSNNDRVHTEAFF
TRBV5-6	few	TRBJ1-2	-	TGTGCCAGCAGCCGCGGACAGATCGCTCTCTATGGCTACACCTTC	CASSRGQIALYGYTF
TRBV19	few	TRBJ1-3	-	TGTGCCAGTAGTATTGACAAGAGCTCTGGAAACACCATATATTTT	CASSIDKSSGNTIYF
TRBV5-6	many	TRBJ2-3	-	TGTGCCAGCAGCCATAGATACAGGAGCACAGATACGCAGTATTTT	CASSHRYRSTDTQYF
TRBV7-8	many	TRBJ2-3	-	TGTGCCAGCAGCGAATTGGGGGGATTAGCTTTCACAGATACGCAGTATTTT	CASSELGGLAFTDTQYF
TRBV20-1	-	TRBJ2-7	-	TGCAGTGCTAGAGTGGCAGATACCTACGAGCAGTACTTC	CSARVADTYEQYF
TRBV11-2	-	TRBJ2-5	-	TGTGCCAGCAGCTTAGTCGGGGTGGGAGAGACCCAGTACTTC	CASSLVGVGETQYF
TRBV19	few	TRBJ2-1	-	TGTGCCAGTAGTATAGTGGAGGGGTTGGATGAGCAGTTCTTC	CASSIVEGLDEQFF
TRBV16	few	TRBJ2-7	TRBD1	TGTGCCAGCAGCCAGACCGGGGACAGGGGTATCTACGAGCAGTACTTC	CASSQTGDRGIYEQYF
TRBV5-3	few	TRBJ2-7	-	TGTGCCAGCAGCGACGGATACATTACAAATCCCTACGAGCAGTACTTC	CASSDGYITNPYEQYF
TRBV27	few	TRBJ2-3	TRBD2	TGTGCCAGCAGCCAAGCGACTAGCCGAGGCACAGATACGCAGTATTTT	CASSQATSRGTDTQYF
TRBV4-2	-	TRBJ2-3	-	TGTGCCAGCAGCCAAGATAGTGCGGGTCTAACAGATACGCAGTATTTT	CASSQDSAGLTDTQYF
TRBV20-1	few	TRBJ2-7	TRBD2	TGCAGGGCGACTAGCGCAACGGGGTACGAGCAGTACTTC	CRATSATGYEQYF
TRBV7-2	many	TRBJ2-7	-	TGTGCCAGCAGCTTATTCTCCGGCTACGAGCAGTACTTC	CASSLFSGYEQYF
TRBV5-4	few	TRBJ2-2	TRBD1	TGTGCCAGCAGGTCCACACAGGGGAGGAACACCGGGGAGCTGTTTTTT	CASRSTQGRNTGELFF
TRBV29-1	many	TRBJ2-6	-	TGCAGCAGGGTAGAGATACGCTCTGGGGCCAACGTCCTGACTTTC	CSRVEIRSGANVLTF
TRBV29-1	many	TRBJ2-2	-	TGCAGCGTTGAAGGTCTGGCTACCGGGGAGCTGTTTTTT	CSVEGLATGELFF
TRBV27	-	TRBJ2-7	-	TGTGCCAGCAGTTACTTATCCTACGAGCAGTACTTC	CASSYLSYEQYF
TRBV5-4	-	TRBJ2-5	TRBD2	TGTGCCAGCAGCTCGACTAGCGGGAGTACGGGAGAGACCCAGTACTTC	CASSSTSGSTGETQYF
TRBV7-7	many	TRBJ2-3	-	TGTGCCAGCAGCACGGGCTCAGGAGCAGGGTATACGCAGTATTTT	CASSTGSGAGYTQYF
TRBV7-8	few	TRBJ2-2	TRBD1	TGTGCCAGCAGCTTTAGGGGACAGGGGGCGTGGACCGGGGAGCTGTTTTTT	CASSFRGQGAWTGELFF
TRBV7-9	-	TRBJ2-7	-	TGTGCCAGCAGCTCGGCCGGGACATCGATCTACGAGCAGTACTTC	CASSSAGTSIYEQYF
TRBV27	-	TRBJ2-1	TRBD2	TGTGCCAGCAGAACTATCCTAGCGGGGCTTACTAGTATGGAGCAGTTCTTC	CASRTILAGLTSMEQFF
TRBV28	-	TRBJ1-2	-	TGTGCCAGCAGTTCCAACGACTTACCCCTTGGCTACACCTTC	CASSSNDLPLGYTF
TRBV13	few	TRBJ1-2	TRBD1	TGTGCCAGCAGCTCACTAGGGACAGGCAACTATGGCTACACCTTC	CASSSLGTGNYGYTF
TRBV29-1	-	TRBJ1-2	-	TGCAGCGTTGAATCACGGCTGATCTATGGCTACACCTTC	CSVESRLIYGYTF
TRBV6-5	-	TRBJ2-7	-	TGTGCCAGCAGTTACGGGACTCCGCCTGAGCAGTACTTC	CASSYGTPPEQYF
TRBV6-2/TRBV6-3	many	TRBJ1-1	-	TGTGCCAGCAGTTACTCGAGTCAGGCGGGGTCTGCTGAAGCTTTCTTT	CASSYSSQAGSAEAFF
TRBV6-5	many	TRBJ2-7	-	TGTGCCAGCAGCCACACCAAGAGGGGTTACGAGCAGTACTTC	CASSHTKRGYEQYF
TRBV7-6	many	TRBJ2-3	TRBD2	TGTGCCAGCAGCTTAGGAACTAGCGGGAGGGCAGATACGCAGTATTTT	CASSLGTSGRADTQYF
TRBV28	many	TRBJ2-7	-	TGTGCCAGCAGTACGGAATCCTACGAGCAGTACTTC	CASSTESYEQYF
TRBV9	-	TRBJ2-2	TRBD2	TGTGCCAGCAGCTCAGGGACTAGCAGCTACACCGGGGAGCTGTTTTTT	CASSSGTSSYTGELFF
TRBV11-2	-	TRBJ2-7	TRBD2	TGTGCCCGCAGCCCGGGACTAGCGCCATACGAGCAGTACTTC	CARSPGLAPYEQYF
TRBV11-2	few	TRBJ2-7	TRBD2	TGTGCCAGCAGCATAAGCGGGGGCTACGAGCAGTACTTC	CASSISGGYEQYF
TRBV6-6	-	TRBJ1-3	-	TGTGCCAACAGTTACTTGGTATCTGGAAACACCATATATTTT	CANSYLVSGNTIYF
TRBV6-4	many	TRBJ1-5	TRBD1	TGTGCCAGCAGGCGGGGACAGGGGCCCTCGTACAATCAGCCCCAGCATTTT	CASRRGQGPSYNQPQHF
TRBV3-1	-	TRBJ2-3	-	TGTGCCAGCAGCCAACTCAGCAGAACCTTCCCCGATACGCAGTATTTT	CASSQLSRTFPDTQYF
TRBV12-3/TRBV12-4	few	TRBJ1-1	-	TGTGCCAGCTCGCCGGACGGAGGGAAGAGCACTGAAGCTTTCTTT	CASSPDGGKSTEAFF
TRBV12-3/TRBV12-4	few	TRBJ1-1	-	TGTGCCAGCATGATATCCCGGGACCGAAAAGCTTTCTTT	CASMISRDRKAFF
TRBV7-9	few	TRBJ1-3	-	TGTGCCAGCAGCTTAGGGACCGGACGGAGCTCTGGAAACACCATATATTTT	CASSLGTGRSSGNTIYF
TRBV4-1	-	TRBJ1-3	-	TGCGCCAGCAGCCAAGATGTAGGGAGGGTAAACACCATATATTTT	CASSQDVGRVNTIYF
TRBV28	many	TRBJ2-7	TRBD1	TGTGCCAGCGGGACAGACTCCTACGAGCAGTACTTC	CASGTDSYEQYF
TRBV5-4	many	TRBJ2-7	-	TGTGCCAGCAGCCCCGGGACGGCGGAGCAGTACTTC	CASSPGTAEQYF
TRBV30	-	TRBJ1-2	-	TGTGCCTGGGAAGGCTTACAGGGTCATGGCTGCACCTTC	CAWEGLQGHGCTF
TRBV10-3	many	TRBJ2-7	-	TGTGCCATCAGTGATGCGGGTCGCTCCTACGAGCAGTACTTC	CAISDAGRSYEQYF
TRBV6-5	-	TRBJ2-2	-	TGTGCCAGCATGGGTCAGGGTCGCACCGGGGAGCTGTTTTTT	CASMGQGRTGELFF
TRBV6-2/TRBV6-3	-	TRBJ1-1	-	TGTGCCAGCAGTTGCATCCTTGAGAGGGGGGATACTGAAGCTTTCTTT	CASSCILERGDTEAFF
TRBV27	few	TRBJ1-2	-	TGTGCCAGCAGTTTAAATGTGGGTTTGGATGGCTACACCTTC	CASSLNVGLDGYTF